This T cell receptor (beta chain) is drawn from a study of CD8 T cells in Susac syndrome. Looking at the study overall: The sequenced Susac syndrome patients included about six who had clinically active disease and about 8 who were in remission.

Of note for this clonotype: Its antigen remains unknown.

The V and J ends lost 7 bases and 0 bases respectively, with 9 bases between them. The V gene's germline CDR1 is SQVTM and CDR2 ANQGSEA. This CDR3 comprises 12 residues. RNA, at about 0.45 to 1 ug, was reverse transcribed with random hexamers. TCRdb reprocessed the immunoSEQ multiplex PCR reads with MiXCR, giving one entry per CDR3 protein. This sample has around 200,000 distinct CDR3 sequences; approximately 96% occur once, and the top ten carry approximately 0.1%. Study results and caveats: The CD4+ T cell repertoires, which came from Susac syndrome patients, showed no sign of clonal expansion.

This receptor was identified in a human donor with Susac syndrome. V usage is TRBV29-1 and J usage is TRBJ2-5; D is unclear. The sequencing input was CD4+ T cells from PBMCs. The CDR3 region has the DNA TGCAGCGGCAATACGTACCAAGAGACCCAGTACTTC. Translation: CSGNTYQETQYF.